This TCR beta chain was sequenced for a study of blood T cell repertoires in COVID-19 (dated by TCRdb to the early 2020s). A note on the overall study: Collaborator samples came from the United States, Italy and Spain and covered acute and convalescent phases of COVID-19. The material from the prospective study consisted of cDNA or gDNA derived from T cells, B-cell-depleted T cells, or PBMCs. Subjects who had been exposed to COVID-19, were actively infected with it, or had recovered from it provided the deeply sampled blood TCRbeta repertoires that made up the dataset. The repertoires were released in a freely available public database intended as a resource for research on the immune response to SARS-CoV-2. The samples were drawn from the first 160 participants of the ongoing ImmuneRACE study and from more than 1,000 subjects provided by 6 global collaborators. Sample metadata almost always included a de-identified subject ID, COVID-19 status, age in years and sex. Where available, HLA class I and class II types were taken from metadata supplied by the sample provider and were not determined by assay-based typing. Overall results and qualifications from the work: The quantity of clinical and demographic metadata differed by source and by participant and was supplied without curation.

Whole blood was collected in K2EDTA tubes by collaborating institutions according to the institutions' own protocols. Collaborator samples were shipped for TCRbeta analysis as frozen whole blood, isolated PBMCs, or DNA extracted from either sample type. From V the trimming removes 0 bases and from J it removes 5 bases, while the gene matches leave 3 bases of the junction unaccounted for. CDR1 and CDR2, per the germline V gene (reference sequence), are SEHNR and FQNEAQ. The cysteine opens and the phenylalanine closes a CDR3 of 14 amino acids. Only CDR3 DNA is held: 42 bases, read in frame from base 1. TCRbeta CDR3 regions were amplified from genomic DNA by means of the immunoSEQ Assay, a bias-controlled multiplex PCR. In the original analysis: Nucleated cell counts per sample were estimated from amplification of reference gene primers within the assay. To quantify the absolute abundance of each unique TCRbeta CDR3 rearrangement, sequence reads were collapsed and filtered. For each sample, productive Simpson clonality was calculated as the square root of Simpson's diversity index across productive rearrangements. TCRdb stores this immuneACCESS table with in-frame sequences only. Part of the clones is absent; in the studies checked, under half of the shortfall reflects unresolved V genes, and no reason is known for the rest. V and J calls and clone size come straight from that table; D and trimming were deduced from the DNA. Recorded for this sample are 110,000 or so clones; 81% of them occurred a single time. 8% to 13% of the sample belongs to the ten largest clones.

This clone was found once. Its antigen has not been determined. No base quality information exists; no much larger clone differs at one position. What was sequenced was peripheral blood. The source is a human donor in a cohort sampled during active COVID-19. The rearrangement combines TRBV7-9 with TRBJ2-5, with 7 middle bases fitting TRBD1. The DNA is TGTGCCAGCAGCTTAGCAGGGGGCGGGGAGACCCAGTACTTC. The translation is CASSLAGGGETQYF. Where the CDR3 stops, the reference TRBV7-9 and TRBJ2-5 genes take over; the full variable domain is DTGVSQNPRHKITKRGQNVTFRCDPISEHNRLYWYRQTLGQGPEFLTYFQNEAQLEKSRLLSDRFSAERPKGSFSTLEIQRTEQGDSAMYLCASSLAGGGETQYFGPGTRLLVL.